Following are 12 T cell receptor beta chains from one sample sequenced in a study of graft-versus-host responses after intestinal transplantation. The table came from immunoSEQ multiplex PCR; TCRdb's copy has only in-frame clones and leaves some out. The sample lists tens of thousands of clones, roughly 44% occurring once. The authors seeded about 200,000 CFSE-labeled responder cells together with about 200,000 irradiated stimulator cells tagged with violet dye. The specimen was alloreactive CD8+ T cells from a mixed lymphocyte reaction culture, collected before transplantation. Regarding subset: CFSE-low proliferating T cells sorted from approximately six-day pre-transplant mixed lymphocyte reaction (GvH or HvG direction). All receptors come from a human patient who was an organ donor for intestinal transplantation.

Written as DNA, the CDR3 is TGTGCCAGCAATTGGGTCCCTGGGGCCAACGTCCTGACTTTC. This translates into CASNWVPGANVLTF. The chain couples TRBV2 to TRBJ2-6; unclear D gene. CDR1 and CDR2 (germline): SNHLY, FYNNEI. The V gene lost 7 bases and the J gene lost 2 bases, with 9 bases spanning the gap. CDR3 length: 14 amino acids.

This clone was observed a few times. The CDR3: CASSLGADNEQFF. The CDR3 DNA reads TGTGCCAGCAGTTTGGGGGCCGACAATGAGCAGTTCTTC. This chain joins TRBV27 and TRBJ2-1; weak D call: TRBD1 (6 bases). In germline, CDR1 is MNHEY, CDR2 SMNVEV (reference sequence). The CDR3 has 13 amino acids. The V and J ends lost 3 bases and 5 bases respectively, with 8 bases between them.

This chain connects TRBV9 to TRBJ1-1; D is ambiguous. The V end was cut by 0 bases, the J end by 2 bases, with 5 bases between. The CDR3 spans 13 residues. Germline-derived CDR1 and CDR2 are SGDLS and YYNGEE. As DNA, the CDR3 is TGTGCCAGCAGCGTAGAGTCCAACACTGAAGCTTTCTTT. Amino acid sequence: CASSVESNTEAFF. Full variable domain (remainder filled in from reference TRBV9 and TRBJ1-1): DSGVTQTPKHLITATGQRVTLRCSPRSGDLSVYWYQQSLDQGLQFLIQYYNGEERAKGNILERFSAQQFPDLHSELNLSSLELGDSALYFCASSVESNTEAFFGQGTRLTVV.

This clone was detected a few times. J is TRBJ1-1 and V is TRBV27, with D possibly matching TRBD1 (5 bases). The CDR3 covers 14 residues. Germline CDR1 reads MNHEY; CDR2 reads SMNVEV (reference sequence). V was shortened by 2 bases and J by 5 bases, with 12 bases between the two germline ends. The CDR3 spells CASSLGGWRTEAFF. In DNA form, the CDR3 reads TGTGCCAGCAGTTTAGGGGGGTGGAGGACTGAAGCTTTCTTT.

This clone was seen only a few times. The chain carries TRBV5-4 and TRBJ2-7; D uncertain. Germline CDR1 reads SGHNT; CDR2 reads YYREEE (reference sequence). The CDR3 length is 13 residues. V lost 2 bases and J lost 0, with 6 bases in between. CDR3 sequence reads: CASSFTNSYEQYF. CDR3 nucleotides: TGTGCCAGCAGCTTCACTAACTCCTACGAGCAGTACTTC.

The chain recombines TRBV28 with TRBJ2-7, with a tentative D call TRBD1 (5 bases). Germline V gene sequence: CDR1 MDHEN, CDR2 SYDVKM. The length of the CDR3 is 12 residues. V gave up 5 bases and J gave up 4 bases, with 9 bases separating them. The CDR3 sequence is CASSIRVYEQYF. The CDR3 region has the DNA TGTGCCAGCAGTATCAGGGTTTACGAGCAGTACTTC.

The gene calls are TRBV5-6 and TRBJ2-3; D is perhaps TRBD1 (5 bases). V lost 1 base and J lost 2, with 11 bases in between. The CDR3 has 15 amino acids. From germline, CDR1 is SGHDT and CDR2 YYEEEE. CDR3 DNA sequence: TGTGCCAGCAGCTTGAGTCTGGGGCTCACAGATACGCAGTATTTT. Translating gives CASSLSLGLTDTQYF.

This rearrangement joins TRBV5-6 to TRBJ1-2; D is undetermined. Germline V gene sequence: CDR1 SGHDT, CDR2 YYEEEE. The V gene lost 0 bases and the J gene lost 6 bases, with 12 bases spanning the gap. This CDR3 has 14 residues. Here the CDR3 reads CASSLEGSGDGYTF. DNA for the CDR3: TGTGCCAGCAGCTTGGAAGGGAGTGGGGATGGCTACACCTTC.

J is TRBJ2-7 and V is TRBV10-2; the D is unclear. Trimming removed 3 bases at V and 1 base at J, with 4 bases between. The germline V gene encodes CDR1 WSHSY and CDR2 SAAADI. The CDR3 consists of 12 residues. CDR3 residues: CASSDESYEQYF. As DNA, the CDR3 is TGCGCCAGCAGTGATGAGTCCTACGAGCAGTACTTC.

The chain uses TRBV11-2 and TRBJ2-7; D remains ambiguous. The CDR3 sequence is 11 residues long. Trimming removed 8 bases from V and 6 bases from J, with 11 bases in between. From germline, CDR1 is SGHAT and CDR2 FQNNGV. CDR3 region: CASRVAGEQYF. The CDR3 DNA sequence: TGTGCCAGCCGCGTTGCCGGCGAGCAGTACTTC.

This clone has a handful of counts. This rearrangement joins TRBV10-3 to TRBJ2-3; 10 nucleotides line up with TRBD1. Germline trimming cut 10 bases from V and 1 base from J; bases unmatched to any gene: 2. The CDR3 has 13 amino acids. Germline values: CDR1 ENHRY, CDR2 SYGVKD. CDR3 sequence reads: CATGTGGTDTQYF. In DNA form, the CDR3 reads TGTGCCACCGGGACAGGGGGCACAGATACGCAGTATTTT.

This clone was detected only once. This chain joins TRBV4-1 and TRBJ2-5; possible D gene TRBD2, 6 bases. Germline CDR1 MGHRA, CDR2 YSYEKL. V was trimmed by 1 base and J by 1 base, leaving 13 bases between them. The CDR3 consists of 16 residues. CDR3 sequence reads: CASSQAPAGLQETQYF. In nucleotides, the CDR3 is TGCGCCAGCAGCCAAGCACCAGCGGGCCTCCAAGAGACCCAGTACTTC.